The rows below give T cell receptor beta chains drawn from one sample of a study of glioma-infiltrating T cells. TCRdb used MiXCR to reprocess the multiplex PCR reads, holding one entry per CDR3 protein. The sample lists 170,000 or so distinct CDR3 sequences, more than 35% occurring once. The source material was glioma tissue, nonneoplastic brain tissue, or PBMCs (not recorded which). The receptors were sampled from a human donor with low-grade glioma or glioblastoma, undergoing nonglioma brain surgery, or in good health (not recorded which). CDR3s include the opening cysteine and the closing phenylalanine or tryptophan. Fields, in order: D gene, J gene, V gene, clone size, CDR3 DNA, CDR3 protein. D genes are given only for firm matches. A clone size is listed for some rows: how often the clone was seen (once, few, many), or a class if it is expanded.

d_call: TRBD1; j_call: TRBJ2-1; v_call: TRBV4-2; clone_size: NA; cdr3_nt: TGTGCCAGCAGCCAATTTTTCCAGGGGGACTACAATGAGCAGTTCTTC; cdr3_aa: CASSQFFQGDYNEQFF
d_call: TRBD1; j_call: TRBJ1-6; v_call: TRBV28; clone_size: many; cdr3_nt: TGTGCCAGCAGTTCGACAGGGTTAGGCGGTATTTCACCCCTCCACTTT; cdr3_aa: CASSSTGLGGISPLHF
d_call: NA; j_call: TRBJ1-6; v_call: TRBV20-1; clone_size: NA; cdr3_nt: TGCAGTGGGGCACGGGATCCTAATTCACCAATCCACTTT; cdr3_aa: CSGARDPNSPIHF
d_call: NA; j_call: TRBJ1-1; v_call: TRBV6-1; clone_size: NA; cdr3_nt: TGTGCCAGCAGTGTTGAGGGAAACACTGAAGTTTTCTTT; cdr3_aa: CASSVEGNTEVFF
d_call: NA; j_call: TRBJ1-2; v_call: TRBV28; clone_size: many; cdr3_nt: TGTGCCAGCAGTTTAACCCAACGGGGCTACACCTTC; cdr3_aa: CASSLTQRGYTF
d_call: TRBD2; j_call: TRBJ2-1; v_call: TRBV20-1; clone_size: many; cdr3_nt: TGCAGTGCTAGCTGGACTAGGAACAATGAGCAGTTCTTC; cdr3_aa: CSASWTRNNEQFF
d_call: TRBD1; j_call: TRBJ2-5; v_call: TRBV4-2; clone_size: few; cdr3_nt: TGTGCCAGGAGCCGAGACAGGGAAGAGACCCAGTACTTC; cdr3_aa: CARSRDREETQYF
d_call: NA; j_call: TRBJ2-2; v_call: TRBV28; clone_size: NA; cdr3_nt: TGTGCCAGCAGTTTGGACACCTACACCGGGGAGCTGTTTTTT; cdr3_aa: CASSLDTYTGELFF
d_call: TRBD1; j_call: TRBJ1-1; v_call: TRBV30; clone_size: NA; cdr3_nt: TGTGCCTGGAGCACGAGAGGGACAGGTGAAGCTTTCTTT; cdr3_aa: CAWSTRGTGEAFF
d_call: NA; j_call: TRBJ1-1; v_call: TRBV18; clone_size: many; cdr3_nt: TGTGCCAGTCAGGAACTACTGAACACTGAAGCTTTCTTT; cdr3_aa: CASQELLNTEAFF
d_call: NA; j_call: TRBJ2-1; v_call: TRBV4-1; clone_size: many; cdr3_nt: TGCGCCAGCAGCCACCCGGAGGTCTACAATGAGCAGTTCTTC; cdr3_aa: CASSHPEVYNEQFF
d_call: NA; j_call: TRBJ2-3; v_call: TRBV30; clone_size: NA; cdr3_nt: TGTGCCTGGAACAAGGAAGCGACAGATACGCAGTATTTT; cdr3_aa: CAWNKEATDTQYF
d_call: NA; j_call: TRBJ1-5; v_call: TRBV10-3; clone_size: NA; cdr3_nt: TGTGCCATCAGCAGGAGTTTGAATCAGCCCCAGCATTTT; cdr3_aa: CAISRSLNQPQHF
d_call: TRBD2; j_call: TRBJ2-2; v_call: TRBV11-3; clone_size: NA; cdr3_nt: TGTGCCAGCAGCTTAGAAGCTAGCGGGAGCACCGGGGAGCTGTTTTTT; cdr3_aa: CASSLEASGSTGELFF
d_call: TRBD2; j_call: TRBJ2-1; v_call: TRBV30; clone_size: few; cdr3_nt: TGTGCCTGGAGTAGACTAGCAATCAATGAGCAGTTCTTC; cdr3_aa: CAWSRLAINEQFF
d_call: NA; j_call: TRBJ2-1; v_call: TRBV20-1; clone_size: many; cdr3_nt: TGCAGTGCTATCGGGAATGAGCAGTTCTTC; cdr3_aa: CSAIGNEQFF
d_call: NA; j_call: TRBJ1-2; v_call: TRBV28; clone_size: many; cdr3_nt: TGTGCCAGCAGTTTCGGAGGCTATGGCTACACCTTC; cdr3_aa: CASSFGGYGYTF
d_call: NA; j_call: TRBJ2-5; v_call: TRBV14; clone_size: few; cdr3_nt: TGTGCCAGCAGCCAGGGGGGGACCCAGTACTTC; cdr3_aa: CASSQGGTQYF
d_call: NA; j_call: TRBJ1-6; v_call: TRBV3-1; clone_size: many; cdr3_nt: TGTGCCAGCAGCCAAGGGGTGGCATCCTATAATTCACCCCTCCACTTT; cdr3_aa: CASSQGVASYNSPLHF
d_call: NA; j_call: TRBJ1-5; v_call: TRBV6-2/TRBV6-3; clone_size: NA; cdr3_nt: TGTGCCAGCAGTCAGCTGTCGGCCGAAAATCAGCCCCAGCATTTT; cdr3_aa: CASSQLSAENQPQHF
d_call: NA; j_call: TRBJ2-5; v_call: TRBV20-1; clone_size: many; cdr3_nt: TGCAGTGCTAGAGCCTCAGCCCAAGAGACCCAGTACTTC; cdr3_aa: CSARASAQETQYF
d_call: NA; j_call: TRBJ2-2; v_call: TRBV2; clone_size: NA; cdr3_nt: TGTGCCAGCAGTCGACAGGAAAACACCGTGGAGCTGTTTTTT; cdr3_aa: CASSRQENTVELFF
d_call: NA; j_call: TRBJ2-5; v_call: TRBV9; clone_size: NA; cdr3_nt: TGTGCCAGCAGCGGACCCACAGGGACGTACCAAGAGACCCAGTACTTC; cdr3_aa: CASSGPTGTYQETQYF
d_call: NA; j_call: TRBJ2-3; v_call: TRBV28; clone_size: NA; cdr3_nt: TGTGCCAGCAGGCCATCCGGCTGGCTGAGAACAGATACGCAGTATTTT; cdr3_aa: CASRPSGWLRTDTQYF
d_call: NA; j_call: TRBJ2-7; v_call: TRBV20-1; clone_size: few; cdr3_nt: TGCAGTGCTAGAGCCCTCCTGCCCGACAGACCCTACGAGCAGTACTTC; cdr3_aa: CSARALLPDRPYEQYF
d_call: NA; j_call: TRBJ2-5; v_call: TRBV29-1; clone_size: NA; cdr3_nt: TGCAGCGTTGAGTCAGGAGAGACCCAGTACTTC; cdr3_aa: CSVESGETQYF
d_call: NA; j_call: TRBJ2-3; v_call: TRBV29-1; clone_size: NA; cdr3_nt: TGCAGCGTTGTTCGCGGGACCTCCACAGATACGCAGTATTTT; cdr3_aa: CSVVRGTSTDTQYF
d_call: TRBD2; j_call: TRBJ2-5; v_call: TRBV5-1; clone_size: NA; cdr3_nt: TGCGCCAGCAGCCCCGGACTAGCGGGAGGTGGATCGACCCAGTACTTC; cdr3_aa: CASSPGLAGGGSTQYF
d_call: NA; j_call: TRBJ1-2; v_call: TRBV7-2; clone_size: many; cdr3_nt: TGTGCCAGCAGCTTACCAGGGGCGAACTATGGCTACACCTTC; cdr3_aa: CASSLPGANYGYTF
d_call: NA; j_call: TRBJ2-7; v_call: TRBV4-1; clone_size: NA; cdr3_nt: TGCGCCAGCAGCCAAATCATGACAGACGAAGACGAGCAGTACTTC; cdr3_aa: CASSQIMTDEDEQYF
d_call: TRBD1; j_call: TRBJ1-5; v_call: TRBV3-1; clone_size: many; cdr3_nt: TGTGCCAGCAGCCAGGGTGGGACAGGGAATCAGCCCCAGCATTTT; cdr3_aa: CASSQGGTGNQPQHF
d_call: NA; j_call: TRBJ1-4; v_call: TRBV19; clone_size: NA; cdr3_nt: TGTGCCAGTAGTATGATGGCAACTAATGAAAAACTGTTTTTT; cdr3_aa: CASSMMATNEKLFF
d_call: TRBD2; j_call: TRBJ2-3; v_call: TRBV20-1; clone_size: many; cdr3_nt: TGCAGTGCCCCGTGGGGGGGAGGCGCAACAGATACGCAGTATTTT; cdr3_aa: CSAPWGGGATDTQYF
d_call: NA; j_call: TRBJ2-7; v_call: TRBV7-9; clone_size: many; cdr3_nt: TGTGCCAGCAGCGCATACTCCTCCTACGAGCAGTACTTC; cdr3_aa: CASSAYSSYEQYF
d_call: TRBD2; j_call: TRBJ2-7; v_call: TRBV5-4; clone_size: few; cdr3_nt: TGTGCCAGCAGCTTGGAGCGGGATAAGGACGAGCAGTACTTC; cdr3_aa: CASSLERDKDEQYF
d_call: TRBD2; j_call: TRBJ2-1; v_call: TRBV7-3; clone_size: NA; cdr3_nt: TGTGCCAGCAGCTTGACTAGCGGGGCCGGCAATGAGCAGTTCTTC; cdr3_aa: CASSLTSGAGNEQFF
d_call: NA; j_call: TRBJ2-1; v_call: TRBV7-2; clone_size: many; cdr3_nt: TGTGCCAGCAGCCCTCGGTCGGGGCACAATGAGCAGTTCTTC; cdr3_aa: CASSPRSGHNEQFF
d_call: NA; j_call: TRBJ2-7; v_call: TRBV18; clone_size: few; cdr3_nt: TGTGCCAGCTCACCACGCAGGAGCTACGAGCAGTACTTC; cdr3_aa: CASSPRRSYEQYF
d_call: TRBD1; j_call: TRBJ2-7; v_call: TRBV20-1; clone_size: NA; cdr3_nt: TGCAGTGCCGCGACAGGGGAAATAACACACGAGCAGTACTTC; cdr3_aa: CSAATGEITHEQYF